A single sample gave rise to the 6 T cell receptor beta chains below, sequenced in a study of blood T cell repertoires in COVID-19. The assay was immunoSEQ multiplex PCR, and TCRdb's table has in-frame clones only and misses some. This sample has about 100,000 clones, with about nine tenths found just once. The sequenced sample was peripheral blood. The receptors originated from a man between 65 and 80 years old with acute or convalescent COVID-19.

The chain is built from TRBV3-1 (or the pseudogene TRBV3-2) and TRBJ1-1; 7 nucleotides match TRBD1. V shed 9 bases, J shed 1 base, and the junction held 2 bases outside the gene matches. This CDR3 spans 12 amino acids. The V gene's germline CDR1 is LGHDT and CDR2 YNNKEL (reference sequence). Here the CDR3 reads CASRQGNTEAFF. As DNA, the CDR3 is TGTGCCAGTCGACAGGGGAACACTGAAGCTTTCTTT.

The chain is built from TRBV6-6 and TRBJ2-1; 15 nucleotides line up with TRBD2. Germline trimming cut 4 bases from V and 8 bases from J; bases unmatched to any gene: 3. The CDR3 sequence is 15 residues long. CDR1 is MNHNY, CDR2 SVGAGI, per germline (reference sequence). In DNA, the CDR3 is TGTGCCAGCAGTTTTGGGACTAGCGGGAGGTATGAGCAGTTCTTC. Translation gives CASSFGTSGRYEQFF.

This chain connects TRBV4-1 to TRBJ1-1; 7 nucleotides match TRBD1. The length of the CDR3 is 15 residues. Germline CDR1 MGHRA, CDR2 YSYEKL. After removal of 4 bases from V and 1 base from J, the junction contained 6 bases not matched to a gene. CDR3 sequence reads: CASSPRDSENTEAFF. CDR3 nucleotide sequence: TGCGCCAGCAGCCCTAGGGACAGCGAGAACACTGAAGCTTTCTTT.

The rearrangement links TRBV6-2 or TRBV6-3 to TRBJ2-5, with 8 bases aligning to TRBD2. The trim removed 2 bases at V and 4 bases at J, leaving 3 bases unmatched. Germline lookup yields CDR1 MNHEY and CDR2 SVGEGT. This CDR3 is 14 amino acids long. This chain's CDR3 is CASSYGLASETQYF. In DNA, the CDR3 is TGTGCCAGCAGTTACGGACTAGCCTCAGAGACCCAGTACTTC.

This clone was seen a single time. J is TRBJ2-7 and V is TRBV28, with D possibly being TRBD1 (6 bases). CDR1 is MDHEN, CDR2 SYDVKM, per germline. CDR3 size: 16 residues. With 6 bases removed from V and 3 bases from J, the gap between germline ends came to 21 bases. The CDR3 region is CASSSAREGERYEQYF. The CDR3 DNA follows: TGTGCCAGCAGCTCAGCAAGAGAGGGGGAGCGCTACGAGCAGTACTTC.

CDR3 DNA sequence: TGTGCCAGCAGCTCCGGGACTTCTAACACCGGGGAGCTGTTTTTT. Protein sequence: CASSSGTSNTGELFF. The chain combines TRBV5-4 with TRBJ2-2, with D perhaps matching TRBD2 (6 bases). Trimming shortened V by 3 bases and J by 2 bases, and 11 bases separated the two germline ends. The germline V gene encodes CDR1 SGHNT and CDR2 YYREEE (reference sequence). CDR3 length equals 15 residues.